Below, one TCR beta chain is given with its context. The data stem from a study of shared clonotypes between healthy human individuals. Libraries were prepared by immunoSEQ multiplex PCR; TCRdb keeps only in-frame clonotypes and omits some of them. There are about 1.5 million clones in the sample; 95% to 99% occur only once, and 0.45% lies in the top ten. This receptor was obtained from a young man in good health. Sequencing was done on a sample of naive CD4+ T cells sorted from blood. As to subset: CD45RA+ positively selected.

CDR3 sequence reads: CASSQGGEQETQYF. CDR3 nucleotide sequence: TGTGCCAGCAGCCAAGGGGGAGAGCAAGAGACCCAGTACTTC. The gene calls are TRBV4-2 and TRBJ2-5, with D perhaps matching TRBD2 (5 bases). Germline lookup yields CDR1 LGHNA and CDR2 YNFKEQ. V lost 1 base and J lost 2, with 8 bases in between. The CDR3 totals 14 residues.